This TCR beta chain was profiled in a study of cytomegalovirus exposure and HLA in healthy donors. Study-wide findings and caveats: Later on, an analysis found that several of the most significant clusters appeared to be linked to common viral pathogens, which included parvovirus B19. Later analysis reportedly placed an Asian-associated ancestry cluster below the roughly 680-donor mean in N-insertions. Among TCR sequences, most were rare, though some public TCRs appeared in many donors. For TCR beta chains, V- and J-gene trimming was later linked to a missense DCLRE1C variant.

About this clone: Its target is not known.

Primers: 60 Vbeta forward and 13 Jbeta reverse. Using immunoSEQ multiplex PCR, the repertoire was profiled, and TCRdb retains in-frame clones only, with some absent. The profile shows 150,000 to 200,000 clones, roughly 13% of them singletons. V lost 3 bases to trimming and J lost 1 base; unmatched junction nucleotides: 5. The CDR3 contains 16 residues. CDR1 and CDR2 (germline): SGHAT, FQNNGV. This rearrangement joins TRBV11-2 to TRBJ2-5, with 10 bases that match TRBD2. The receptor was derived from a man aged 45-65 years in good health and CMV-seropositive. The sequenced material came from PBMCs. The CDR3 nucleotides read TGTGCCAGCAGCTTGTCTAGCGGGGGCCCCCAAGAGACCCAGTACTTC. Translation: CASSLSSGGPQETQYF.